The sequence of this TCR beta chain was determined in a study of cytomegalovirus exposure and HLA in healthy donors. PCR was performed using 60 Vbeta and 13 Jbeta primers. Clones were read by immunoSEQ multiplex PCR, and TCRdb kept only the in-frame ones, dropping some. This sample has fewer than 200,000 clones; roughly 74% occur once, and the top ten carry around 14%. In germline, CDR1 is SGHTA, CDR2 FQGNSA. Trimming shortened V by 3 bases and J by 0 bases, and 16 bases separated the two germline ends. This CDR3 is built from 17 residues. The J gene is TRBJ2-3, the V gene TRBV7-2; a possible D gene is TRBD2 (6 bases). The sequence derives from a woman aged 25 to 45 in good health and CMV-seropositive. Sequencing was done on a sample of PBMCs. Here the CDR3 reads CASSFSRIGTSTDTQYF. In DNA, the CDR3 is TGTGCCAGCAGCTTTAGCAGGATAGGGACTAGCACAGATACGCAGTATTTT.